Given below is one T cell receptor (beta chain) in context. Its specificity is unknown. Amplification yielded TCR beta CDR3 regions, with RNA transcripts as the source. Using the HTBI primer set, a first-round RT-PCR was run on the TCR CDR3. TCRdb re-called the multiplex PCR reads through MiXCR, storing one row per CDR3 protein. The data hold just over 550,000 distinct CDR3 sequences, with just over 45% observed a single time. Trimming pared 0 bases from V and 6 bases from J, leaving 15 bases between. The CDR3 spans 15 residues. CDR1 and CDR2 from the germline V gene are LGHNA and YSLEER. The entry originates in a study of T cells in Graves' hyperthyroidism and ophthalmopathy. Study-wide results and limits: Blood samples included most of the expanded thyroid clonotypes exceeding 0.001.

Stable hyperthyroidism: no ophthalmopathy progression over 18 months of follow-up. It was uncontrolled infection, other autoimmune disease, pregnancy or lactation that excluded patients. Diagnostic decisions used clinical symptoms, serum thyroxine and TRAb, thyroid ultrasound and orbital computed tomography. The chain combines TRBV4-3 with TRBJ2-7; D is uncertain. Sequencing input: peripheral blood or thyroid tissue (not recorded which). The TCR comes from a woman aged 18-35 years with Graves' hyperthyroidism. CDR3 DNA: TGCGCCAGCAGCCAAGATGGCCCAATTTTCGGCGAGCAGTACTTC. Translated: CASSQDGPIFGEQYF.